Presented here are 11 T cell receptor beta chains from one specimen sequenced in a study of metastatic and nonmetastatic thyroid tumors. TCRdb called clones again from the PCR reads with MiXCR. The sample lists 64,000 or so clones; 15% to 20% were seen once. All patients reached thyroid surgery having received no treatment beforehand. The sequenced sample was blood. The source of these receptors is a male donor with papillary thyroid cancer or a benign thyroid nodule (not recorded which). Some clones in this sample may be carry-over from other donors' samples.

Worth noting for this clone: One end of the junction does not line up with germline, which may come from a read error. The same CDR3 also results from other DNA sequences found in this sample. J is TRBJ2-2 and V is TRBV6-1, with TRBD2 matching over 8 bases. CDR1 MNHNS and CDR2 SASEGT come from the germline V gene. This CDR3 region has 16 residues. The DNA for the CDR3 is TGTGCCAGCAGTGAAGCCGGGGGGGCAGGTACCGGTGAGCTGTTTTTT. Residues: CASSEAGGAGTGELFF.

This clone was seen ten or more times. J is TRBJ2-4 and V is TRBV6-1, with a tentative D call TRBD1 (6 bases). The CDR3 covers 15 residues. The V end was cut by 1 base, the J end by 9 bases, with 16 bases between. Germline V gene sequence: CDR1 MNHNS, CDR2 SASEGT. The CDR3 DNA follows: TGTGCCAGCAGTGAAGGGGGTGCCCCCAGGGGCATTCAGTACTTC. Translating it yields CASSEGGAPRGIQYF.

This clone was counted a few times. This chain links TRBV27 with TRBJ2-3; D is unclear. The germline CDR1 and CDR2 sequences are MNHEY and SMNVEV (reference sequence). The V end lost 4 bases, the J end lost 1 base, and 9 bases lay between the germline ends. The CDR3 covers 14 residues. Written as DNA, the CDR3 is TGTGCCAGCAGTTCTTCCCTTGGCACAGATACGCAGTATTTT. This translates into CASSSSLGTDTQYF.

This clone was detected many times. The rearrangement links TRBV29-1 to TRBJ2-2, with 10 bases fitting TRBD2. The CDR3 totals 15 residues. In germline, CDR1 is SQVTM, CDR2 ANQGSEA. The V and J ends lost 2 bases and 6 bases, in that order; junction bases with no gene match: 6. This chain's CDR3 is CSVESSGGAPGELFF. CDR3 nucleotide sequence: TGCAGCGTTGAATCAAGCGGGGGGGCTCCCGGGGAGCTGTTTTTT.

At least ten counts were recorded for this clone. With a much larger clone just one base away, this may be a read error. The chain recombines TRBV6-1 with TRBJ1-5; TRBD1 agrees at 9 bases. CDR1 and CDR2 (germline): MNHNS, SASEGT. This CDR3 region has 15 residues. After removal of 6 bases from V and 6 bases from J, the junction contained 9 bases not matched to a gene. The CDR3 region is CASRPGQGPSQPQHF. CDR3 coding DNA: TGTGCCAGCAGACCGGGACAGGGCCCAAGTCAGCCCCAGCATTTT.

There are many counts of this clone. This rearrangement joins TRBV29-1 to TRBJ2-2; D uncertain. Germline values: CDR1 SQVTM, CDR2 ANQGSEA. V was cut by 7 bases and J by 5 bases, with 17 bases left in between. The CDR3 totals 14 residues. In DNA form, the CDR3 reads TGCAGCGCGGTCAGTGACTCTGGAACCGGGGAGCTGTTTTTT. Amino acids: CSAVSDSGTGELFF.

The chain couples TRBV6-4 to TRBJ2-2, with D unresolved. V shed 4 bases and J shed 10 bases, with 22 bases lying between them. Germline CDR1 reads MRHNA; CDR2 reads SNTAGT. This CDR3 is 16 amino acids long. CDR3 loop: CASSAGLIYSTEELFF. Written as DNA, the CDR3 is TGTGCCAGCAGTGCGGGCTTAATTTATTCCACAGAGGAGCTGTTTTTT.

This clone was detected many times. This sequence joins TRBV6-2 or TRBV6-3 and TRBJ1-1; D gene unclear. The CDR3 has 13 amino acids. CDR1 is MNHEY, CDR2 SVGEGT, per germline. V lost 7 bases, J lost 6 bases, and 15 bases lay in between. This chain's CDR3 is CASKVAEVSEAFF. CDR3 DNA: TGTGCCAGCAAGGTGGCAGAGGTTTCTGAAGCTTTCTTT.

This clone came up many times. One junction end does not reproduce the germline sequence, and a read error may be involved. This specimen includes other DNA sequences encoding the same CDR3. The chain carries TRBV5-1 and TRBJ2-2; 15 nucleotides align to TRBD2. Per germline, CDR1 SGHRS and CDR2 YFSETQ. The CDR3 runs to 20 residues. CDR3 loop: CASSSGLAGGENRRTGELFF. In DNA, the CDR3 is TGTGCCAGCAGCTCTGGACTAGCGGGGGGGGAGAATAGGCGGACCGGGGAGCTGTTTTTT. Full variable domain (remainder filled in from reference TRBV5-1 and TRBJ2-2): KAGVTQTPRYLIKTRGQQVTLSCSPISGHRSVSWYQQTPGQGLQFLFEYFSETQRNKGNFPGRFSGRQFSNSRSEMNVSTLELGDSALYLCASSSGLAGGENRRTGELFFGEGSRLTVL.

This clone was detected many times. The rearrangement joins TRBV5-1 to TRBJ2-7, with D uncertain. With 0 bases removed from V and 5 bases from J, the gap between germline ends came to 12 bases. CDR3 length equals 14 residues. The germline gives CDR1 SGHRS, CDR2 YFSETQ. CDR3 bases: TGCGCCAGCAGCTTGGCCGTCCCAGGCAACGAGCAGTACTTC. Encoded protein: CASSLAVPGNEQYF.

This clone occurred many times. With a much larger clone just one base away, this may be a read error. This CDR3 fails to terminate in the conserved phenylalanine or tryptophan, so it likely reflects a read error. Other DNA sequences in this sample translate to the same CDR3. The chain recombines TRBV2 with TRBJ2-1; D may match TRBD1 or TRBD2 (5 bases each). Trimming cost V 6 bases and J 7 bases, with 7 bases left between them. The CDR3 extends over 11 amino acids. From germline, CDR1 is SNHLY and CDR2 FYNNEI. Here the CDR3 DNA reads TGTGCCAGCAGGGGGGTGAATGAGCAGTTCCTC. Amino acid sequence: CASRGVNEQFL.